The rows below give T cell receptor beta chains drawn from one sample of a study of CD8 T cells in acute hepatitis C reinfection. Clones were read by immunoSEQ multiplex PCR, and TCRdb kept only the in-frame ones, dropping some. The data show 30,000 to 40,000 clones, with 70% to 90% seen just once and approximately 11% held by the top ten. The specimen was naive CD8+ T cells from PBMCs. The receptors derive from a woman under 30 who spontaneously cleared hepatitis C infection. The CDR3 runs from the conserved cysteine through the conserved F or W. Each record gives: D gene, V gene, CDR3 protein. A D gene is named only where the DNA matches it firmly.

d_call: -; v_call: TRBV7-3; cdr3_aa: CASSPFPGGYEQYF
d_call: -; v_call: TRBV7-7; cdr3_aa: CASSLAPGRNNEQFF
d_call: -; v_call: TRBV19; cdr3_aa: CASSSDYEQYF
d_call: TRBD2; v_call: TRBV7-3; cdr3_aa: CASSRLAGGPPNNEQFF
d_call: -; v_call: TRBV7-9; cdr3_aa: CASSLRTGEQFF
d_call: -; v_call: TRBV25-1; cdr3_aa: CASGRGDTEAFF
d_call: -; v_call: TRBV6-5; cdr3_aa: CASTLTSYHRELFF
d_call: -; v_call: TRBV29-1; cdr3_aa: CSVGGGYEQYF
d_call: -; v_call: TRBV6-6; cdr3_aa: CASSPISLQRNEQFF
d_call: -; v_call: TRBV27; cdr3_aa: CASSSKGRSFEPQHF
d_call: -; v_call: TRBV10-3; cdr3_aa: CAISEKEYEQYF
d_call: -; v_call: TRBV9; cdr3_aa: CASSVGGSFTFTGELFF
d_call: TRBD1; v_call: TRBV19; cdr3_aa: CASLTLTGTGSYGYTF
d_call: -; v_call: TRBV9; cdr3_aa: CASSFYWGGVNTEAFF
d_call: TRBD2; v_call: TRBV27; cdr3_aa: CASSLSGGRPPTYEQYF
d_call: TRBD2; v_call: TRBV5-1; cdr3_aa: CASSSGYTSGSLYEQYF
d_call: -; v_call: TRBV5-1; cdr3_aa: CASSTGPLAYEQYF
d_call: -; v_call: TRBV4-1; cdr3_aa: CASSPGGGGGYTF
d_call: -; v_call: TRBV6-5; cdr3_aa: CASSLEGQTQYF
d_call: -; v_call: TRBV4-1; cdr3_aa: CASSVPGNDYGYTF
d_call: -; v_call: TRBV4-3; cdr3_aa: CASTLDSSFFYGYTF
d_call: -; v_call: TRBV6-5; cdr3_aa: CASSYPPYEQYF
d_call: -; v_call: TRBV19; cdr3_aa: CASSSFGRNYGYTF
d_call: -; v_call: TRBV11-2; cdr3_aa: CASSLQEQFF
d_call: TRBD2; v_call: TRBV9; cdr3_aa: CASSRGLAESSYNEQFF
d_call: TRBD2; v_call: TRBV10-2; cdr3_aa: CASSEIGGSSYNEQFF
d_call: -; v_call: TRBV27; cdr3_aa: CASRPPVERPTSSPYNEQFF
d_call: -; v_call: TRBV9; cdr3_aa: CASSPRLGHEQYF
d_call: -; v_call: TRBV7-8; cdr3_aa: CASSLADFLSSYEQYF
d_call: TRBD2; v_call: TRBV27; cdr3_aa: CASRSLAGDYEQYF
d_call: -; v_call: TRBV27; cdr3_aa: CASGVSYNEQFF
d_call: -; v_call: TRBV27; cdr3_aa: CASSSHRAGGYTF
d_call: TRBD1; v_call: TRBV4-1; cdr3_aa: CASSHRQGAANWRRNEQFF
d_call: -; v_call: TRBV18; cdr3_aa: CASTSTLDRRETQYF
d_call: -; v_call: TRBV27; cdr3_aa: CASSFGKTQYF
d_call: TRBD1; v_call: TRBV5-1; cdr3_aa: CASSLENGQGSYEQYF
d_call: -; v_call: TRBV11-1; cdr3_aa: CAVPSQEGDTQYF
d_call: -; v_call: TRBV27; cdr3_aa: CASSLWGLESSYNEQFF
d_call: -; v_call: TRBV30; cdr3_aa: CAWSVDGGTEAFF
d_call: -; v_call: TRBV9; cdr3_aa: CASSVEEVLSGETQYF
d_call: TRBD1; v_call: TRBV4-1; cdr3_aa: CASSQVLGQGAVNEQFF
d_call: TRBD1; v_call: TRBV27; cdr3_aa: CASSIRGQRGYTF
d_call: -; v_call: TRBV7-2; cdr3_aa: CASSYVGRSYEQYF
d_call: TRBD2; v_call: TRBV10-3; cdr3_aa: CATRDYTYEQYF
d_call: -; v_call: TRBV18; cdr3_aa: CASSLQPGMRVNTEAFF
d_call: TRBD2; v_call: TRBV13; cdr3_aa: CASSKAGRAGELFF
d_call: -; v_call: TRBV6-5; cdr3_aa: CASSPGRVYQETQYF
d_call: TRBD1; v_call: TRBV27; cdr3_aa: CATRDRGLEQYF
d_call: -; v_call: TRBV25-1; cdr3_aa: CASSELGSYEQYF
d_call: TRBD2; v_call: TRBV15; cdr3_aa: CATSSQLAGAYNEQFF
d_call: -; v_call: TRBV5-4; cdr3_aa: CASLGGAEQFF
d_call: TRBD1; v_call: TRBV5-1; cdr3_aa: CASSLGPDRGRLEKLFF
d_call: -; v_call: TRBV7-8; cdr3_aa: CASSLGHYGYTF
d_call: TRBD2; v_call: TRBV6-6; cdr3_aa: CASSVPGTSSYEQYF
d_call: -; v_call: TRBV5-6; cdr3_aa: CASSDDMAPGELFF
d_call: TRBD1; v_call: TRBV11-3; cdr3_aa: CASSLSGTGSNEQYF